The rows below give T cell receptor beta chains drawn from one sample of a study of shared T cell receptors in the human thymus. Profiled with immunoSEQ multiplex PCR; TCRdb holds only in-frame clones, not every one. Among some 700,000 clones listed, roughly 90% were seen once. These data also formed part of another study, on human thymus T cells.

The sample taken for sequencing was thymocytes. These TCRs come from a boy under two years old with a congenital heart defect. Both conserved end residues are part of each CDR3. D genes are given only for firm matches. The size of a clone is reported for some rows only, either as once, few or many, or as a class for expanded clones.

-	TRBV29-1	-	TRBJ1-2	CSVHKYGYTF	TGCAGCGTCCACAAATATGGCTACACCTTC
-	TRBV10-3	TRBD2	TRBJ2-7	CAIRTSGPPVEQYF	TGTGCCATCCGTACTAGCGGGCCCCCCGTCGAGCAGTACTTC
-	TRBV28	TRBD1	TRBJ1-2	CASSLLRGTGDGYTF	TGTGCCAGCAGTTTATTACGCGGGACAGGGGACGGCTACACCTTC
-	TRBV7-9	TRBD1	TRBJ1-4	CASRGQPNEKLFF	TGTGCCAGCCGGGGACAGCCCAATGAAAAACTGTTTTTT
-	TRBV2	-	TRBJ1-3	CASSARGNTIYF	TGTGCCAGCAGTGCCAGGGGAAACACCATATATTTT
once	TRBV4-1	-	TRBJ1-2	CASSQGKRHLEGRYTF	TGCGCCAGCAGCCAAGGGAAGCGGCACCTCGAGGGTCGCTACACCTTC
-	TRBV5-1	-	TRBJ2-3	CASSNAPGLSTDTQYF	TGCGCCAGCAGCAACGCCCCGGGACTTAGCACAGATACGCAGTATTTT
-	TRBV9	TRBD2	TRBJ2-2	CASSERTSGSTGELFF	TGTGCCAGCAGCGAGCGGACTAGCGGGAGTACCGGGGAGCTGTTTTTT
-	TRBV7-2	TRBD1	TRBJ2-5	CASSEHQGALKTQYF	TGTGCCAGCAGCGAACACCAGGGGGCGCTGAAGACCCAGTACTTC
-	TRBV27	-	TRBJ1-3	CASSLSGSLSGNTIYF	TGTGCCAGCAGTTTATCGGGGAGCCTCTCTGGAAACACCATATATTTT
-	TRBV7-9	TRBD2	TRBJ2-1	CASSLETRTSGRWEQFF	TGTGCCAGCAGCTTAGAGACTAGGACTAGCGGGAGGTGGGAGCAGTTCTTC
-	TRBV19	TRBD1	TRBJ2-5	CASSPAAPGTGEGWGETQYF	TGTGCCAGTAGTCCCGCAGCTCCCGGGACAGGGGAAGGTTGGGGAGAGACCCAGTACTTC
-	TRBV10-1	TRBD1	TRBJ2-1	CASSELGDRYNEQFF	TGCGCCAGCAGTGAATTAGGGGACAGGTACAATGAGCAGTTCTTC
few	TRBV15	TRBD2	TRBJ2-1	CATSRPARTSGKDEQFF	TGTGCCACCAGCAGGCCTGCTAGGACTAGCGGGAAGGATGAGCAGTTCTTC
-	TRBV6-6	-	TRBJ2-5	CATSLPPSAEGTQYF	TGTGCCACCTCCCTCCCCCCTTCCGCGGAGGGGACCCAGTACTTC
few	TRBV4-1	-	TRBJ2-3	CASSQGGGERADTQYF	TGCGCCAGCAGCCAAGGGGGCGGGGAGAGGGCAGATACGCAGTATTTT
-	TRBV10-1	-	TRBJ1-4	CASRGGALNEKLFF	TGCGCCAGCAGGGGAGGGGCTCTGAATGAAAAACTGTTTTTT
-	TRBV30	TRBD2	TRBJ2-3	CAWSHDSGRLTPTDTQYF	TGTGCCTGGAGTCATGATAGCGGGAGGCTCACCCCCACAGATACGCAGTATTTT
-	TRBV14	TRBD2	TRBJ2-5	CASSQDCLAVQETQYF	TGTGCCAGCAGCCAAGATTGTCTAGCGGTCCAAGAGACCCAGTACTTC
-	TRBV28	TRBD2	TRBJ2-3	CASSFRTSGAHTDTQYF	TGTGCCAGCAGTTTCCGGACTAGCGGAGCCCACACAGATACGCAGTATTTT
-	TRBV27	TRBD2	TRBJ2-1	CASSPGMPSGNDEQFF	TGTGCCAGCAGTCCCGGGATGCCTAGCGGGAACGATGAGCAGTTCTTC
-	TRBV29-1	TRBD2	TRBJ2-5	CSVDRSGRAGRETQYF	TGCAGCGTTGATAGAAGCGGGAGGGCCGGGAGAGAGACCCAGTACTTC
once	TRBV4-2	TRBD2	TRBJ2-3	CASSPLPTGLAGGTDTQYF	TGTGCCAGCAGCCCATTACCCACCGGACTAGCGGGGGGCACAGATACGCAGTATTTT
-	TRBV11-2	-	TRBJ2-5	CASSSLWRQETQYF	TGTGCCAGCAGCTCCTTATGGAGACAAGAGACCCAGTACTTC
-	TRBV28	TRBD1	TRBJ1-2	CASSLGRGPGYTF	TGTGCCAGCAGTTTAGGCAGGGGGCCCGGCTACACCTTC
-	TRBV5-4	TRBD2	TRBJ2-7	CASRLTSGSSYEQYF	TGTGCCAGCAGACTTACTAGCGGGAGCTCCTACGAGCAGTACTTC
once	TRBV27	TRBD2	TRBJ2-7	CASSLKASGDYEQYF	TGTGCCAGCAGTTTAAAGGCTAGCGGAGATTACGAGCAGTACTTC
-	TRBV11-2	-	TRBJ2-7	CASSLDPLPPGEVSYEQYF	TGTGCCAGCAGCTTAGACCCACTCCCCCCGGGGGAGGTATCCTACGAGCAGTACTTC
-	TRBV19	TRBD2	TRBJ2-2	CASSIVGGTGELFF	TGTGCCAGTAGTATTGTCGGGGGGACCGGGGAGCTGTTTTTT
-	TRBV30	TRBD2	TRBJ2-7	CAWKPGIASGGPEQYF	TGTGCCTGGAAACCCGGGATTGCTAGCGGAGGCCCCGAGCAGTACTTC